This TCR beta chain was captured by sequencing in a study of cytomegalovirus exposure and HLA in healthy donors. General observations from the study: The classifier reportedly diagnosed cytomegalovirus status with high sensitivity and specificity.

This CDR3 has 15 amino acids. V was pared by 5 bases and J by 2 bases, with 8 bases of the junction left unmatched. From germline, CDR1 is SGHRS and CDR2 YFSETQ. A multiplex PCR was run with 60 Vbeta primers and 13 Jbeta primers. Clones were sequenced by immunoSEQ multiplex PCR, and TCRdb holds only the in-frame ones, with some missing. The sample holds 110,000 to 150,000 clones, approximately 80% seen once. About this clone itself: As yet, its antigen is unknown.

This sequence originates from a man younger than 35 in good health and CMV-seronegative. V gene TRBV5-1 combines with J gene TRBJ2-5; 8 bases are a match to TRBD2. Sample: PBMCs. The CDR3 region has the DNA TGCGCCAGCAGTCTCATCTTAGCGGGGCAAGAGACCCAGTACTTC. Its protein is CASSLILAGQETQYF.